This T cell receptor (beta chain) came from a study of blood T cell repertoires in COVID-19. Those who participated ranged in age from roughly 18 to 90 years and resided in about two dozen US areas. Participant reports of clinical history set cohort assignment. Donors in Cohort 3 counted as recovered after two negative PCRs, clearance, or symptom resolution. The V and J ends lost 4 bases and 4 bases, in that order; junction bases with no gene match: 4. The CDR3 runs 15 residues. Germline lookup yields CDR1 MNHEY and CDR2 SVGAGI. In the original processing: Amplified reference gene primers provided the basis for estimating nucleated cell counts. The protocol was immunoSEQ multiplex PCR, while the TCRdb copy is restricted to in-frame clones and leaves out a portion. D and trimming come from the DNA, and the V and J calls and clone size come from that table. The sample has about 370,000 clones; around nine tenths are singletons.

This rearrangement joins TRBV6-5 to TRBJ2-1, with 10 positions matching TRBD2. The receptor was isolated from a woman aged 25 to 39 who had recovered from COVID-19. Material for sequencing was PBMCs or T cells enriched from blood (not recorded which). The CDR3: CASSFRTSGYNEQFF. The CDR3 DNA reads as TGTGCCAGCAGTTTTCGGACTAGCGGATACAATGAGCAGTTCTTC.